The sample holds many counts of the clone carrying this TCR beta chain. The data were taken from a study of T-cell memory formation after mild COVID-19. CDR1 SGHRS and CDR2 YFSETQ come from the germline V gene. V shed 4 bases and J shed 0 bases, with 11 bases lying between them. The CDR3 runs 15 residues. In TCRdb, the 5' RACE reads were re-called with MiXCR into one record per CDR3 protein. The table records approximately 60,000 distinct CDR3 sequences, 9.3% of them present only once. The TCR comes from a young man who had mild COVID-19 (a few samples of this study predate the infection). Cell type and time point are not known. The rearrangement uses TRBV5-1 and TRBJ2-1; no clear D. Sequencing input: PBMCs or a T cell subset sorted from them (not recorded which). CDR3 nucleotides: TGCGCCAGCAGCCCCGGTCGGACCTCCTACAATGAGCAGTTCTTC. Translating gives CASSPGRTSYNEQFF.